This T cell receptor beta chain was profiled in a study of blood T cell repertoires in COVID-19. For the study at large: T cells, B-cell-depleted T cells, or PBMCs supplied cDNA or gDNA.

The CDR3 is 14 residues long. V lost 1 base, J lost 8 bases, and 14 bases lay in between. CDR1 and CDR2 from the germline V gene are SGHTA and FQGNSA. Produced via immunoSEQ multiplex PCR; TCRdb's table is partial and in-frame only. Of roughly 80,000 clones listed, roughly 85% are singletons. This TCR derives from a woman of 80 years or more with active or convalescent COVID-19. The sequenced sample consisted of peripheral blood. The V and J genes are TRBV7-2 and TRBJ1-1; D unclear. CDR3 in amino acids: CASSLGGLRREAFF. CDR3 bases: TGTGCCAGCAGCTTAGGAGGGCTGCGGAGGGAAGCTTTCTTT.